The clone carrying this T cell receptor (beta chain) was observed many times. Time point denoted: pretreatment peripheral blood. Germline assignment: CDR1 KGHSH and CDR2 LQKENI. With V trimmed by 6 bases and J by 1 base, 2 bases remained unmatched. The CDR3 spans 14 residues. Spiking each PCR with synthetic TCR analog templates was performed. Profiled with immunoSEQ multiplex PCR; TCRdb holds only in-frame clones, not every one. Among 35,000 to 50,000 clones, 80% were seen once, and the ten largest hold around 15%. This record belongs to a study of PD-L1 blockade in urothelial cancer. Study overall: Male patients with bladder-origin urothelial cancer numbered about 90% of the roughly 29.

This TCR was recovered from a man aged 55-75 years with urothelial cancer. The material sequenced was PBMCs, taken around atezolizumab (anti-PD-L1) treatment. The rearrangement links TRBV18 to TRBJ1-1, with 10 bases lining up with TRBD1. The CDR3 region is CASSRDRGNTEAFF. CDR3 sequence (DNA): TGTGCCAGCTCTCGGGACAGGGGGAACACTGAAGCTTTCTTT.